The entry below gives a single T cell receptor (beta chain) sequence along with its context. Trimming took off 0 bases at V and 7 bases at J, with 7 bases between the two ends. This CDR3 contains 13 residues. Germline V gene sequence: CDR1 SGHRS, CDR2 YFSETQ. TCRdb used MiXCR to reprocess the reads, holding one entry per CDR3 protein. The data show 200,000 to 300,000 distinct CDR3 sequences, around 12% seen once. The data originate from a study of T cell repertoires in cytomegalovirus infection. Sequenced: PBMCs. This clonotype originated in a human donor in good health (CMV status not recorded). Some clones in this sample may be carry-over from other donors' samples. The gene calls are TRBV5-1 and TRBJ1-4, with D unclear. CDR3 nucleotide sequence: TGCGCCAGCAGCTTGGGACAACCTGAAAAACTGTTTTTT. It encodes CASSLGQPEKLFF.